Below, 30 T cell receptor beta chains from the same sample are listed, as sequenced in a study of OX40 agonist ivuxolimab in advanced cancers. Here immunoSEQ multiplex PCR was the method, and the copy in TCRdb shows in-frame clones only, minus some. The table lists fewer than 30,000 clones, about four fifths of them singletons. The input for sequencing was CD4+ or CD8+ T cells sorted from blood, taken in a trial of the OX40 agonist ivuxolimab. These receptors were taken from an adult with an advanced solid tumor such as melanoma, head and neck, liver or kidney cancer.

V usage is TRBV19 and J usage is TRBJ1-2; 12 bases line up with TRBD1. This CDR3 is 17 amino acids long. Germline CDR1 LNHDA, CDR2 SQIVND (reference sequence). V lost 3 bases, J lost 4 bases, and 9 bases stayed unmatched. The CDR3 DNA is TGTGCCAGTAGTATCTCCGGGACAGGGGGCAATTTCTATGGCTACACCTTC. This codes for CASSISGTGGNFYGYTF.

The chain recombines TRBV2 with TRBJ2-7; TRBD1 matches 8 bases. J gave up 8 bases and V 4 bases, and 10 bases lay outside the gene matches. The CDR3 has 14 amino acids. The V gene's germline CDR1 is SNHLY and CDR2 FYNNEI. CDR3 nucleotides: TGTGCCAGCAGTGGTGGGACAGGCCAAGGAAAGCAGTACTTC. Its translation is CASSGGTGQGKQYF.

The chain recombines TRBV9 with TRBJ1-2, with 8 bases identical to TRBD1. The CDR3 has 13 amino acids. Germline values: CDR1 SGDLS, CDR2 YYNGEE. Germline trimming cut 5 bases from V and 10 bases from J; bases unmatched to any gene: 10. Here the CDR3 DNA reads TGTGCCAGCAGGGAGGGGACAGGTCGGGACTACACCTTC. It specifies CASREGTGRDYTF.

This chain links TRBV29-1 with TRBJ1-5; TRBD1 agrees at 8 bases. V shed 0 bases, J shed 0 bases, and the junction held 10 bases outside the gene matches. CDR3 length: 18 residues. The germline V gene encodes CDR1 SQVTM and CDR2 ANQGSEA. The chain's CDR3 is CSVEDGQGAPYSNQPQHF. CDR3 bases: TGCAGCGTTGAAGATGGTCAGGGGGCCCCATATAGCAATCAGCCCCAGCATTTT. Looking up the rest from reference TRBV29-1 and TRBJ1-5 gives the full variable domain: SAVISQKPSRDICQRGTSLTIQCQVDSQVTMMFWYRQQPGQSLTLIATANQGSEATYESGFVIDKFPISRPNLTFSTLTVSNMSPEDSSIYLCSVEDGQGAPYSNQPQHFGDGTRLSIL.

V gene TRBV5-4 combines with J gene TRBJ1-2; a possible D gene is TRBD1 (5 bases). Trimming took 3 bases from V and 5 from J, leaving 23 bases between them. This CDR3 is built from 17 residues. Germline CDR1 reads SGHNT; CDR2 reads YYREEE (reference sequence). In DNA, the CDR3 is TGTGCCAGCAGCTCAAAATCCGGGACCGCAAAGGGGTATGGCTACACCTTC. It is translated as CASSSKSGTAKGYGYTF.

This CDR3 reads CASSAETGPNTEAFF. CDR3 sequence (DNA): TGTGCCAGCAGCGCCGAGACAGGGCCGAACACTGAAGCTTTCTTT. The chain combines TRBV9 with TRBJ1-1; the match to TRBD1 covers 7 bases. Germline trimming cut 3 bases from V and 1 base from J; bases unmatched to any gene: 6. The germline V gene encodes CDR1 SGDLS and CDR2 YYNGEE. The CDR3 length is 15 residues. The full variable domain, its missing parts supplied by reference TRBV9 and TRBJ1-1, is DSGVTQTPKHLITATGQRVTLRCSPRSGDLSVYWYQQSLDQGLQFLIQYYNGEERAKGNILERFSAQQFPDLHSELNLSSLELGDSALYFCASSAETGPNTEAFFGQGTRLTVV.

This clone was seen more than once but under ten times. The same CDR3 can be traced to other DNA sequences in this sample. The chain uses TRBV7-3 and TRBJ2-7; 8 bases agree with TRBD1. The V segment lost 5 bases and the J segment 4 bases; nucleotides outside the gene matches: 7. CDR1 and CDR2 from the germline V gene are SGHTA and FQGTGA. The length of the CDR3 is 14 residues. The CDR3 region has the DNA TGTGCCAGCAGCCCACGACAGGGGTCTTACGAGCAGTACTTC. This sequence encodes CASSPRQGSYEQYF.

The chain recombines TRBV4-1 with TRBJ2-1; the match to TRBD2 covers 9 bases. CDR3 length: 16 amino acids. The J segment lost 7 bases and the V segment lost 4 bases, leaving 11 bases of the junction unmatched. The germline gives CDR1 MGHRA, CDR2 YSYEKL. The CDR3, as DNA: TGCGCCAGCAGCCTCCCTTTTGCGGGGGGGGCTAATGAGCAGTTCTTC. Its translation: CASSLPFAGGANEQFF.

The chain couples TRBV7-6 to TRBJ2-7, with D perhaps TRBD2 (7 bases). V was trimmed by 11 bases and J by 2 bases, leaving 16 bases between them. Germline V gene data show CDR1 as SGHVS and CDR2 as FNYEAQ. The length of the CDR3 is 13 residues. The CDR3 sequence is CALRGGGTYEQYF. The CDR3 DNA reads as TGTGCCCTAAGGGGGGGAGGTACCTACGAGCAGTACTTC.

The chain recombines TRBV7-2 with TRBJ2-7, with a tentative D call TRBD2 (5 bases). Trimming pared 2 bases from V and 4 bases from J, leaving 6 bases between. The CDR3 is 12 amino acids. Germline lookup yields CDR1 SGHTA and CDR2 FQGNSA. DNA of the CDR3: TGTGCCAGCAGCTTAACGGGATACGAGCAGTACTTC. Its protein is CASSLTGYEQYF.

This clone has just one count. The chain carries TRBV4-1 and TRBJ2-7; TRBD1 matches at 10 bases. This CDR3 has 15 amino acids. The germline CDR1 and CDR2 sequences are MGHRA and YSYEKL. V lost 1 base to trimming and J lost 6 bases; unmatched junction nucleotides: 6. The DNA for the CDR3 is TGCGCCAGCAGCCAAGCCGGGACAGGGGCTAGCGAGCAGTACTTC. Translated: CASSQAGTGASEQYF.

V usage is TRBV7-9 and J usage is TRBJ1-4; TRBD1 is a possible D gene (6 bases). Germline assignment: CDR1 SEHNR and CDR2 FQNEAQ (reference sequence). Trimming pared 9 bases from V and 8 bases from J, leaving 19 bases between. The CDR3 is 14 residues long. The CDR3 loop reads CASSAQGVREKLFF. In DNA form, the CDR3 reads TGTGCCAGTAGCGCACAGGGAGTAAGAGAAAAACTGTTTTTT. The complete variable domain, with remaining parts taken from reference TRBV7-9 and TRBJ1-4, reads DTGVSQNPRHKITKRGQNVTFRCDPISEHNRLYWYRQTLGQGPEFLTYFQNEAQLEKSRLLSDRFSAERPKGSFSTLEIQRTEQGDSAMYLCASSAQGVREKLFFGSGTQLSVL.

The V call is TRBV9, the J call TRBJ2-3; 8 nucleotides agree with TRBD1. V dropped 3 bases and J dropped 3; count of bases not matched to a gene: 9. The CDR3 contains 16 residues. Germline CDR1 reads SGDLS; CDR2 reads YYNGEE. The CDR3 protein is CASSAGRQGRTDTQYF. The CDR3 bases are TGTGCCAGCAGCGCCGGGAGACAGGGGCGGACAGATACGCAGTATTTT.

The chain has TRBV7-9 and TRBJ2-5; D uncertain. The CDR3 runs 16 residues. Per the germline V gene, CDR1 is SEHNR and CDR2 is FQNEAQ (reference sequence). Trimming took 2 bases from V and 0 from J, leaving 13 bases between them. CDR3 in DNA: TGTGCCAGCAGCTTAACGGGTCTCCGGGACCAAGAGACCCAGTACTTC. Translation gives CASSLTGLRDQETQYF.

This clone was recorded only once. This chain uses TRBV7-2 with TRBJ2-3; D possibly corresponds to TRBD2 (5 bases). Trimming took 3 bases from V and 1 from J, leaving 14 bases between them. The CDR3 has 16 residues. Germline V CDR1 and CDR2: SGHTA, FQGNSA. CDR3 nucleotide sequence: TGTGCCAGCAGCTTGTCCCTAGACGGGGGCACAGATACGCAGTATTTT. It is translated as CASSLSLDGGTDTQYF.

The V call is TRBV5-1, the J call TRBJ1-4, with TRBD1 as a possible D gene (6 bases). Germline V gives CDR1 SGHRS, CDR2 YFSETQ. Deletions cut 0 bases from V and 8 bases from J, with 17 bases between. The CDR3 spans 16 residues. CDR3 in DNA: TGCGCCAGCAGCTTGGTACAGGGAACCATCAAGGAAAAACTGTTTTTT. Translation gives CASSLVQGTIKEKLFF.

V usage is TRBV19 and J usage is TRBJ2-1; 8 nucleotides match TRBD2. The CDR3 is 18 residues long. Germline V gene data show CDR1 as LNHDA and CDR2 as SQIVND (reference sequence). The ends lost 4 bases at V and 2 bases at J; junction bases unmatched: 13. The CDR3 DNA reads TGTGCCAGTAGTAAACCCCCCCCTAGCGGGCCAACCTACAATGAGCAGTTCTTC. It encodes CASSKPPPSGPTYNEQFF.

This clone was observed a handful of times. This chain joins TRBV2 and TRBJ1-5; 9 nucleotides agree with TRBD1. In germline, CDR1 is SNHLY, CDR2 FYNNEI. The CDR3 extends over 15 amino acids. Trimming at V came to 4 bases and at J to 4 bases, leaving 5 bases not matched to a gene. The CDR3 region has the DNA TGTGCCAGCAGTGCACGAGACAGGGGGAATCAGCCCCAGCATTTT. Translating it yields CASSARDRGNQPQHF.

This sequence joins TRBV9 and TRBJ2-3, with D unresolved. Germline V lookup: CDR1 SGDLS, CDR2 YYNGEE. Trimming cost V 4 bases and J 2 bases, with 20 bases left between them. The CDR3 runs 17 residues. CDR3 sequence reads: CASSTLSGWALTDTQYF. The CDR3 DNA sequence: TGTGCCAGCAGCACCCTATCCGGTTGGGCCCTCACAGATACGCAGTATTTT.

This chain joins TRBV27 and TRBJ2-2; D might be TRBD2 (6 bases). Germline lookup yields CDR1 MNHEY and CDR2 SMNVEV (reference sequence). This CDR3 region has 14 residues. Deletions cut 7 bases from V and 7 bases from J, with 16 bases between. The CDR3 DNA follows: TGTGCCAGCAACTTCGGGGGTTTAGGCGGGGAGCTGTTTTTT. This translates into CASNFGGLGGELFF.

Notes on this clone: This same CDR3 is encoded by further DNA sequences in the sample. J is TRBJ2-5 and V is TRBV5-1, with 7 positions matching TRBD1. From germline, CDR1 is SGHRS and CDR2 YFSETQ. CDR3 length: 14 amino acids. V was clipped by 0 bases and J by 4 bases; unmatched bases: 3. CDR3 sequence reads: CASSLANRGETQYF. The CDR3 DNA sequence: TGCGCCAGCAGCTTGGCTAACAGGGGAGAGACCCAGTACTTC.

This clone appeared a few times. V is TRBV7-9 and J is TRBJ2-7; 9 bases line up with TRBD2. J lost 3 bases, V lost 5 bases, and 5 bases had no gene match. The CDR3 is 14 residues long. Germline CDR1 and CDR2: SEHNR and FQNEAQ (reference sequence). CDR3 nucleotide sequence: TGTGCCAGCAGCCAGAATAGCGGGGGCTACGAGCAGTACTTC. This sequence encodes CASSQNSGGYEQYF. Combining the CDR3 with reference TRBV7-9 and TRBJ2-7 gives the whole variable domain DTGVSQNPRHKITKRGQNVTFRCDPISEHNRLYWYRQTLGQGPEFLTYFQNEAQLEKSRLLSDRFSAERPKGSFSTLEIQRTEQGDSAMYLCASSQNSGGYEQYFGPGTRLTVT.

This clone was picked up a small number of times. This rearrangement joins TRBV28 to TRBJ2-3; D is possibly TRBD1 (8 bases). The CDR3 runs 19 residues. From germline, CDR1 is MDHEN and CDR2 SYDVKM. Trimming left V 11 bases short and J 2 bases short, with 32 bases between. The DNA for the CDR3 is TGTGCCGGAGGGGGGGGACCTACCGGACAGGGACGTCTCACAGATACGCAGTATTTT. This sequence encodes CAGGGGPTGQGRLTDTQYF.

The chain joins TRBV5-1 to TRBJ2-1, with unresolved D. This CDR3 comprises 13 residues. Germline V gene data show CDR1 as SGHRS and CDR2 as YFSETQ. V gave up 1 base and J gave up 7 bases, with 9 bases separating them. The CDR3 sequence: CASSLFPGNEQFF. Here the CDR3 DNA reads TGCGCCAGCAGCTTGTTTCCTGGTAATGAGCAGTTCTTC.

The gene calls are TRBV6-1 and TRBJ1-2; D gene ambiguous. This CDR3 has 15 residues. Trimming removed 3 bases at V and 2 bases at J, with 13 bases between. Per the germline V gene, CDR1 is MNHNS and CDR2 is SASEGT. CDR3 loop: CASSEGLASNYGYTF. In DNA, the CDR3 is TGTGCCAGCAGTGAGGGTCTTGCTTCGAACTATGGCTACACCTTC.

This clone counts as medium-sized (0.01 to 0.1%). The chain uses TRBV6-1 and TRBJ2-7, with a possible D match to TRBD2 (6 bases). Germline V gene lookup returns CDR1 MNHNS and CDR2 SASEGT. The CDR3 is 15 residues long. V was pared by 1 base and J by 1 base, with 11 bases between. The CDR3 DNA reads TGTGCCAGCAGTGAAGGATATAGCGGTTCCTACGAGCAGTACTTC. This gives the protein CASSEGYSGSYEQYF.

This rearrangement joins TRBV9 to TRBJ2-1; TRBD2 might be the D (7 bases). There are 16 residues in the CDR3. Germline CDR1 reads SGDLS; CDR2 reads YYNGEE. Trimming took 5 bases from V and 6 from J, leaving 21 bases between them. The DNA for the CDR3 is TGTGCCAGCAGTCAAGTGGGGGGGCGCCGGGTCAATGAGCAGTTCTTC. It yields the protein CASSQVGGRRVNEQFF. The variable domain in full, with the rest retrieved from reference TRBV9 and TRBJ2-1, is DSGVTQTPKHLITATGQRVTLRCSPRSGDLSVYWYQQSLDQGLQFLIQYYNGEERAKGNILERFSAQQFPDLHSELNLSSLELGDSALYFCASSQVGGRRVNEQFFGPGTRLTVL.

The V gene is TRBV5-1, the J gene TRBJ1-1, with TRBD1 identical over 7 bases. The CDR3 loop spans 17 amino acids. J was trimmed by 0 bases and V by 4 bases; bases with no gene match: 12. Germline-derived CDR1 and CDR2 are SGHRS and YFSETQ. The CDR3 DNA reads TGCGCCAGCAGCACGTCCGGGACAGAAGACCTGAACACTGAAGCTTTCTTT. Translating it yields CASSTSGTEDLNTEAFF.

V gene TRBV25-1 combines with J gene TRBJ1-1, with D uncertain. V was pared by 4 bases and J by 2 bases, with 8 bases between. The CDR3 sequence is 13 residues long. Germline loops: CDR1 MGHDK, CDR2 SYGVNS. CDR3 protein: CASSASGNTEAFF. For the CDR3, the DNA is TGTGCCAGCAGTGCCAGCGGAAACACTGAAGCTTTCTTT.

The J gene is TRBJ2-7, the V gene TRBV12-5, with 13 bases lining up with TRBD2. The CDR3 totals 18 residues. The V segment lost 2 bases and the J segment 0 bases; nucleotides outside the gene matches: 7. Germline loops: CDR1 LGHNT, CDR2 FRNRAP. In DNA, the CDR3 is TGTGCTAGTGGTTTGTGGCCCCGGACTAGCGGGAGCTCCTACGAGCAGTACTTC. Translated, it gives CASGLWPRTSGSSYEQYF.